This T cell receptor (beta chain) emerged from a study of cytomegalovirus exposure and HLA in healthy donors (dated by TCRdb to the late 2010s). For the study in its entirety: An earlier analysis of some 600 of the donors reported 250 to 300 Gb of sequence data and 95 million to 140 million unique TCR beta sequences obtained from some 170 million T cells. Both class I and class II loci were covered by HLA typing, at four-digit resolution. In a later genetic analysis, genome-wide SNP genotypes for about 65% of the roughly 670 donors were used, and that subset was treated as a discovery cohort. Every discovery cohort repertoire had been produced on one sequencing platform. In a later analysis, previously published TCR beta repertoires from some 640 donors were re-analyzed and high-resolution HLA genotyping was added so that TCR occurrence patterns could be studied. To predict cytomegalovirus infection status, the study brought together high-throughput TCR immunosequencing, statistical association of individual TCRs with disease status, and machine learning. Across 398 genotyped donors of the cohort, an average of about 240,000 unique TCR beta nucleotide sequences per donor were sequenced, and around 20% of those sequences were non-productive. Because of strong linkage in the cohort, 5 or 6 DR-DQ haplotypes were treated as single units for association and clustering. A separate validation cohort of over a hundred different subjects was used in addition to the roughly 720-subject first cohort. Rather than drawing on any new phenotypic data, the later analysis identified candidate immune exposures from TCR beta sequences and the way those sequences occurred across donors. Using immunosequencing, the study profiled T cell repertoires from around 670 subjects and related those repertoires to cytomegalovirus serostatus. An early release that covered fewer than 800 HLA-typed donors contained approximately 300 gigabases of sequencing data and tens of millions of unique TCR sequences. Of the approximately 400 genotyped donors, approximately 83% fell in the genetic ancestry cluster associated with self-reported Caucasian donors. Donor age, sex, ethnicity and CMV serostatus were collected together with the repertoire data. The study was designed to test whether signatures of past pathogen exposure could be identified by cataloging public T cell receptors. The number of typed donors differed by locus: roughly 629-640 for A, B, C, DRB1 and DQB1; approximately 540 for DQA1; fewer than 610 for DPA1; and approximately 450 for DPB1. An earlier analysis of 587 of the donors used high-throughput TCR beta sequencing to judge whether each TCR beta V gene segment behaved as functional or pseudogenic.

On this clone itself: What this receptor recognizes is not known. Per-base quality was not reported, and no clone a single base away is much larger than it.

The library was generated by the immunoSEQ multiplex PCR assay. For the multiplex PCR, a mixture combining 60 forward primers for TCR Vbeta segments and 13 reverse primers for TCR Jbeta segments was used. Amplification of the CDR3 region of rearranged TCR beta genes was performed with a multiplex PCR assay on genomic DNA. The amplified TCR beta libraries were sequenced on the Illumina HiSeq System as 87-base-pair reads. Per the original workflow: A later analysis counted some 80 million unique TCR beta chains across the approximately 700 repertoires, and roughly 10 million of these chains were shared by at least two donors. A nearest-neighbor algorithm error-corrected the raw reads and collapsed the reads into unique sequences, merging closely related sequences to remove PCR and sequencing errors. CDR3 sequences were aligned to IMGT reference sequences to assign V, D and J gene segments. For a sequence to be retained, a match of at least six nucleotides to both a V gene segment and a J gene segment was required. Rearrangements were called productive when the CDR3 lacked stop codons and stayed in frame with V and J; all others were non-productive. CDR3 was defined by IMGT convention, running from the second conserved V-encoded cysteine to the conserved J-encoded phenylalanine. The earlier analysis of 587 of the donors excluded sequences that lacked an unambiguous match to a single V gene segment. An earlier analysis of approximately 590 of the donors classified V segments as functional when productive rearrangements were above 56.7% and as segregating when the standard deviation between donors was above 5%. To diagnose cytomegalovirus status from the catalog of TCR beta chain sequences, a statistical classification framework was built. V and J gene assignment, in a later analysis, came from comparing TCR nucleotide sequences with IMGT/GENE-DB human TR gene sequences. The TCRdist pipeline was used in a later analysis to assign CDR3 sequences and most-parsimonious VDJ recombination scenarios. A later analysis defined each TCR beta chain by its CDR3 amino acid sequence plus V-gene family, and excluded reads lacking a unique V-gene family. In a later analysis, 500 to 650 highly shared, low-generation-probability nucleotide sequences were removed to address suspected cross-contamination and a sequencing artifact. In a later analysis, a clonal expansion index was calculated for each public chain from normalized within-repertoire ranks of inferred template counts. In a later analysis, generation probabilities were computed using a VDJ recombination model fitted to out-of-frame rearrangements, and the results were checked against IGoR. In a later analysis, hypergeometric tests were used to score TCR-TCR, TCR-HLA and TCR-CMV co-occurrence, with a repertoire-size bias correction applied to TCR pairs. False discovery rates were estimated in a later analysis by permuting HLA or CMV assignments 20 times. A later analysis grouped co-occurring TCRs with DBSCAN, adding TCRdist sequence similarity when clustering within HLA-allele-positive subsets. Co-occurrence clustering excluded repertoires with fewer than 30,000 or more than 120,000 public chains, plus five with anomalous nucleotide sharing. TCRdb carries this immuneACCESS record with in-frame sequences only. Its versions omit some clonotypes, under half of them owing to an unresolved V gene in the studies checked, with the rest unexplained. The DNA gave D and trimming, while V, J and clone size come from that table. For this sample there are under 150,000 clones; roughly 82% appear just once. The ten largest account for roughly 2.5% of the sample.

The cohort consisted of 650 to 850 healthy bone marrow donors. All cohort members were sampled while nominally healthy, although unrecorded immune exposures were likely present. The donor was CMV seronegative and was included in the group of around 320 seronegative cohort members. Each donor provided a peripheral blood sample, and peripheral blood mononuclear cells were used for TCR beta sequencing. The Qiagen DNeasy Blood Extraction Kit was used to extract genomic DNA from the blood cell samples. Overall study results and their limits: A total of fewer than 200 TCR beta chains were listed by the study as associated with cytomegalovirus. Most TCR sequences were observed very rarely across donors, whereas some public TCRs were present in many individuals. CMV serostatus was the only immune exposure information available for the cohort. When HLA alleles, especially DR and DQ, strongly co-occurred, TCR associations were difficult to assign to individual alleles. A further reported finding was that TCR beta sequences accurately predicted the HLA-A and HLA-B alleles for most subjects in the first cohort. Linkage disequilibrium might explain the correlated functional status among segregating V segments, but an unknown experimental factor could not be excluded. In both the original and validation cohorts, the classifier was reported to diagnose cytomegalovirus status with high specificity and sensitivity. Several of the top co-occurrence clusters appeared to be linked to parvovirus B19, influenza, CMV and Epstein-Barr virus, according to a later analysis. In a later analysis, HLA-associated TCR beta chains showed more clonal expansion and lower generation probabilities than non-associated chains that were equally common. In a later analysis, 16,951 TCR beta sequences were associated with specific HLA alleles at a false discovery rate of 0.05. A few of the identified cytomegalovirus-associated TCR beta chains were confirmed in vitro to be specific for cytomegalovirus antigens. Because counts were too low, some 17 rarely observed V segments, including chromosome 9 orphons, were excluded from the earlier analysis of fewer than 650 of the donors. According to a later analysis, TCR association rates differed among HLA loci, with DRB1 alleles showing the most associated TCRs and HLA-C alleles showing the fewest. It was suggested by the authors that the approach could potentially be generalized to other disease states and immunological phenotypes. Most CMV-associated TCR beta chains appeared to be HLA-restricted in a later analysis, and the HLA associations seemed to be driven largely by CMV exposure. An association between a missense DCLRE1C variant and V-gene and J-gene trimming of TCR beta chains was found in a later genetic analysis and replicated in an independent cohort. A cluster of highly shared sequence variants was judged likely to be a technical artifact of the sequencing pipeline. The 87-base-pair reads could not distinguish some IMGT-functional V segments, including TRBV6-2 and TRBV6-3, so those segments were excluded. Because HLA typing was unavailable for some donors at each locus, only the typed subset was used in association tests. In an earlier analysis of approximately 590 of the donors, most TCR beta V segments appeared in productive rearrangements about 87% or about 30% of the time, broadly matching IMGT annotations. Sequencing depth was assumed to be roughly uniform across donors in the presence/absence analyses, though that assumption may not hold. In this cohort, only TCR beta chains were sequenced, and detectable features were limited by the absence of alpha or paired-chain data. Compared with the roughly 700-donor mean, donors in an Asian-associated ancestry cluster had fewer N-insertions in productive TCRs, according to a later genetic analysis.

CDR1 and CDR2 are read off the germline V gene as SGHTA and FQGNSA. Deletion took 5 bases off V and 10 bases off J, with a span of 15 bases between the germline ends. The CDR3 covers 14 residues, taking in both the cysteine and the phenylalanine. Solely the CDR3 DNA is kept, with 42 bases framed from the first base. The rearranged chain carries TRBV7-2 and TRBJ1-6; the D gene assignment is ambiguous. Specimen: PBMCs. The receptor was derived from a man aged 50-59 years in good health and CMV-seronegative. In nucleotides, the sequence is TGTGCCAGCAGCCTGGGGAGTTTGGGATCACCCCTCCACTTT. Its translation reads: CASSLGSLGSPLHF.